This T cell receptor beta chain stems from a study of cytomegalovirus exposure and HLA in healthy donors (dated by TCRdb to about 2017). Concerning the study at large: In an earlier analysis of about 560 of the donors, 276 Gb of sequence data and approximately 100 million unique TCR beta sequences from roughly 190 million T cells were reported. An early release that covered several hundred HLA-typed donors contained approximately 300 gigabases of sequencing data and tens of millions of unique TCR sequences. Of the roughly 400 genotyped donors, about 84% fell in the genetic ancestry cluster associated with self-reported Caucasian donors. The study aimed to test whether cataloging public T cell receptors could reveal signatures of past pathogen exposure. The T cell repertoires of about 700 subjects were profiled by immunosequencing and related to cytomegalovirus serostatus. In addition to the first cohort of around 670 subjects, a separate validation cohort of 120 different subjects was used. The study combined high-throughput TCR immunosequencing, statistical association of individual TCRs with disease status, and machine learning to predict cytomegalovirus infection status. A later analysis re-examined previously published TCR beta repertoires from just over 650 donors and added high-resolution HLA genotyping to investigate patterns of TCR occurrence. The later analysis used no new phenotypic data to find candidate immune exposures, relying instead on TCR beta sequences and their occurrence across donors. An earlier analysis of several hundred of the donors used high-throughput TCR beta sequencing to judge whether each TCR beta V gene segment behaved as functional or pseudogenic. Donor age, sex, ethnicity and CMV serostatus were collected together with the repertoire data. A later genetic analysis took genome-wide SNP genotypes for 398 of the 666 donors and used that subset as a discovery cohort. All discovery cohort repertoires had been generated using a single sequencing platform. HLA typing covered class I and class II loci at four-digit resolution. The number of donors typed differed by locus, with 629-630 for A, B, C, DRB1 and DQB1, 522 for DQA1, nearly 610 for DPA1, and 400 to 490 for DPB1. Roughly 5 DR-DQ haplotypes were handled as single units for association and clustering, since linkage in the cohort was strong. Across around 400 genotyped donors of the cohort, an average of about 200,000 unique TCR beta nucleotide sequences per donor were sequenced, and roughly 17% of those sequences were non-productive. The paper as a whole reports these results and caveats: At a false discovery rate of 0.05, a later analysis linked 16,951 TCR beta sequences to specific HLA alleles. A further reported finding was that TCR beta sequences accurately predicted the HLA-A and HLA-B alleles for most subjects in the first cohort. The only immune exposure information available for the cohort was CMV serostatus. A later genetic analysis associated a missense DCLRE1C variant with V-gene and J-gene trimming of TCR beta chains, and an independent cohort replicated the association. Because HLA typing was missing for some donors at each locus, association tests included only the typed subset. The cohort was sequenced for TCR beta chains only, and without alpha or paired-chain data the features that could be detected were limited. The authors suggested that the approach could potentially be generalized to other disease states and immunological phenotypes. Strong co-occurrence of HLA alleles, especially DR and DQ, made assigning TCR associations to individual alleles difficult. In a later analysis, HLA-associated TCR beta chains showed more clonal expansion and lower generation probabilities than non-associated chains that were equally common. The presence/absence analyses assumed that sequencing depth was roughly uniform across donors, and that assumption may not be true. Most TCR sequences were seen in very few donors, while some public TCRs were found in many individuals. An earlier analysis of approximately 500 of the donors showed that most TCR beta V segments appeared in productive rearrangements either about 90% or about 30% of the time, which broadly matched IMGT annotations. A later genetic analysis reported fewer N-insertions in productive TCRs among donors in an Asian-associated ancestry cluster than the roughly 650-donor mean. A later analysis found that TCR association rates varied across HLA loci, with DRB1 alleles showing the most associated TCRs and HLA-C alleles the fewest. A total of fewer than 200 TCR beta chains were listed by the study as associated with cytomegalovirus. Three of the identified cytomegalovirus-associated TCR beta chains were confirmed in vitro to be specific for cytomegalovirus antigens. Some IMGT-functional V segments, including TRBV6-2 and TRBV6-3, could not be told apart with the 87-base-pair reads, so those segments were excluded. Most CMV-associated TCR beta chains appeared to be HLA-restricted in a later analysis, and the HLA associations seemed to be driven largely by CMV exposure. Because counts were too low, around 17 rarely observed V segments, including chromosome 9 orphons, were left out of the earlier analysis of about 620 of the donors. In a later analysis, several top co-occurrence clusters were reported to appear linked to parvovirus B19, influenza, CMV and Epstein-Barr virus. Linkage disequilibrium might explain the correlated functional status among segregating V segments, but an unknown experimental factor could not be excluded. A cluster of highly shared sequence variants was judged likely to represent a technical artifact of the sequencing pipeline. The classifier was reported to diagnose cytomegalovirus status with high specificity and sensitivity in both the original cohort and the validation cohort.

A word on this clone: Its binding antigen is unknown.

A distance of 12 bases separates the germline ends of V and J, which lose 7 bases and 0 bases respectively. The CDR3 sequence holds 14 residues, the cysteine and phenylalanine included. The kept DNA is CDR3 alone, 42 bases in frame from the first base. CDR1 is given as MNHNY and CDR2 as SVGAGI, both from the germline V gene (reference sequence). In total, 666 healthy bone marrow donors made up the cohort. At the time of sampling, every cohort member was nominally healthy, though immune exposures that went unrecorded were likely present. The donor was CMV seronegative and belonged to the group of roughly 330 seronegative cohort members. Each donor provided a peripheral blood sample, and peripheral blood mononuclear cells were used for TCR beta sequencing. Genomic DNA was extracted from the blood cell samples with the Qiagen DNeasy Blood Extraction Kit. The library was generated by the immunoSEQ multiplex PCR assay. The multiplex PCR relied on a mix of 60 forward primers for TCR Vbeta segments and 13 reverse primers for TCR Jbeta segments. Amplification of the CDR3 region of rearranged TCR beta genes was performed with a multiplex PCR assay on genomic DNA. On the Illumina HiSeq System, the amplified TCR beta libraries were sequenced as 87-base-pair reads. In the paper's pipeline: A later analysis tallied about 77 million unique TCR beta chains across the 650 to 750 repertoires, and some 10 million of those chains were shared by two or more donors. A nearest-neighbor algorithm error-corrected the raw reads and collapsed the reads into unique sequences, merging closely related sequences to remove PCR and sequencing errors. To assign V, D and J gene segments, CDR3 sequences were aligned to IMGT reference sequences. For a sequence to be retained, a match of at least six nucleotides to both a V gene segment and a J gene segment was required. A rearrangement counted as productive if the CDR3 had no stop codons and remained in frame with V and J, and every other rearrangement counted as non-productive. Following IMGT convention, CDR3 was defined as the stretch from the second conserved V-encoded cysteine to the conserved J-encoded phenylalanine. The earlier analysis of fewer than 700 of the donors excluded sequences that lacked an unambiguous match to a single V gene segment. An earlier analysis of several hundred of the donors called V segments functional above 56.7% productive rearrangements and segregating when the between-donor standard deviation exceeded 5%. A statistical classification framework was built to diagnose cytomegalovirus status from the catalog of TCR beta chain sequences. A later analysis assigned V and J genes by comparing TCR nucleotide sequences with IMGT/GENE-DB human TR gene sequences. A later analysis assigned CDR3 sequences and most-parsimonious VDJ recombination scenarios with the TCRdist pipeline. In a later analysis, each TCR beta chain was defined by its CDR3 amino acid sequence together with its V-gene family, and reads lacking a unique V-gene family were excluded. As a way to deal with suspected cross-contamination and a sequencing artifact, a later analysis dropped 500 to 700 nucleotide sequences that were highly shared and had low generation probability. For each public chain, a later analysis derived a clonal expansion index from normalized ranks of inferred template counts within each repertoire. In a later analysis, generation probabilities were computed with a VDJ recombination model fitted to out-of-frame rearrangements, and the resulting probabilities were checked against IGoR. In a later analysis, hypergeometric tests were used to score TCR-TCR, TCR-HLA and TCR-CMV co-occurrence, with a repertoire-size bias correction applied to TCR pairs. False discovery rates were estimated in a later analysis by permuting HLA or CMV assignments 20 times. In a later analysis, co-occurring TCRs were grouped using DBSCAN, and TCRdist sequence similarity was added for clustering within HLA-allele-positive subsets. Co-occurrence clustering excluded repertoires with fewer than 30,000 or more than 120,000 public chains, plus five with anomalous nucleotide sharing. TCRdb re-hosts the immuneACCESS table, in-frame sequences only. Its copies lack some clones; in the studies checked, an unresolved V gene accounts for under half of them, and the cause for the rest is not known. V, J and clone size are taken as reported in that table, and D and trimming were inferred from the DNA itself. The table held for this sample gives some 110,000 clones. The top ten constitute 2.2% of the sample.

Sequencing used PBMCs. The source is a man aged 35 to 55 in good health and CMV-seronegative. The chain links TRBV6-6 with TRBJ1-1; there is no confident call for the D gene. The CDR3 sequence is CASMLPGLNTEAFF. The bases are TGTGCCAGCATGCTCCCGGGTCTGAACACTGAAGCTTTCTTT.